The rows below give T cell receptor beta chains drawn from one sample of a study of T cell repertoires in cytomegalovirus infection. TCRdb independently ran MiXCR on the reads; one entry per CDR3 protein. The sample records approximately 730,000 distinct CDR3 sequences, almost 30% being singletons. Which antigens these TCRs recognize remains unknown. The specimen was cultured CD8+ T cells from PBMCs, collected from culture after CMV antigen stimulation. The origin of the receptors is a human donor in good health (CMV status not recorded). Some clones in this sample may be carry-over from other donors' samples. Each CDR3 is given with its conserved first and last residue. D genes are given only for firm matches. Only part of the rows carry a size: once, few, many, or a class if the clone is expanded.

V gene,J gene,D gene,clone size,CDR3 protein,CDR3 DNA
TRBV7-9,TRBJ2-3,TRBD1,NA,CASMGPNRGQLTDTQYF,TGTGCCAGCATGGGGCCAAACAGGGGACAACTCACAGATACGCAGTATTTT
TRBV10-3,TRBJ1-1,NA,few,CAINSAGGTEAFF,TGTGCCATCAACAGCGCGGGGGGCACTGAAGCTTTCTTT
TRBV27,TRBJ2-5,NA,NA,CASSPSGGWQETQYF,TGTGCCAGCAGTCCGAGCGGAGGGTGGCAAGAGACCCAGTACTTC
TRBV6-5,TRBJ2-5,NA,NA,CASSYGPYQETQYF,TGTGCCAGCAGTTACGGACCGTACCAAGAGACCCAGTACTTC
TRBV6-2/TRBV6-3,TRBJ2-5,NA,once,CATQGWETQYF,TGTGCCACCCAGGGATGGGAGACCCAGTACTTC
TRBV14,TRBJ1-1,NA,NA,CASSLRRGLNTEAFF,TGTGCCAGCAGCCTTCGTCGGGGCCTGAACACTGAAGCTTTCTTT
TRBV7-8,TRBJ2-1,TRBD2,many,CASSLADAGGPLEQFF,TGTGCCAGCAGCTTAGCGGACGCGGGGGGGCCCCTCGAGCAGTTCTTC
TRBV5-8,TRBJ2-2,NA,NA,CASNRASQPGELFF,TGTGCCAGTAACAGGGCCTCGCAACCCGGGGAGCTGTTTTTT
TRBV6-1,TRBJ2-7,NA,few,CASSHGPWDEQYF,TGTGCCAGCAGCCACGGACCTTGGGACGAGCAGTACTTC
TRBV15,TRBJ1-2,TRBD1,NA,CATSRYGTALDGYTF,TGTGCCACCAGCAGGTACGGGACAGCACTCGATGGCTACACCTTC
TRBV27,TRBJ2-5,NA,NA,CASSLGGLRQETQYF,TGTGCCAGCAGTTTAGGAGGTCTACGGCAAGAGACCCAGTACTTC
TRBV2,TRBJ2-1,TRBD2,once,CASSGGLAGGPYYEQFF,TGTGCCAGCAGTGGAGGACTAGCGGGGGGGCCGTACTATGAGCAGTTCTTC
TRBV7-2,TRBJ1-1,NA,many,CASSRLGGAYTEAFF,TGTGCCAGCAGCCGATTGGGGGGCGCTTACACTGAAGCTTTCTTT
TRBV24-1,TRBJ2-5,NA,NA,CATSDHGQKETQYF,TGTGCCACCAGTGACCATGGACAGAAGGAGACCCAGTACTTC
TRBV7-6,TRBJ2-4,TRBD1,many,CASSSGTGWAKNIQYF,TGTGCCAGCAGTTCCGGGACAGGGTGGGCCAAAAACATTCAGTACTTC
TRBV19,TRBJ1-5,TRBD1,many,CASSIVRDRGDQPQHF,TGTGCCAGTAGTATCGTCCGGGACAGGGGAGATCAGCCCCAGCATTTT
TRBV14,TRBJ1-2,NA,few,CASSQGGPRDYGYTF,TGTGCCAGCAGCCAAGGAGGTCCCAGGGACTATGGCTACACCTTC
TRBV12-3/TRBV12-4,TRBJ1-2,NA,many,CASSVQGNYGYTF,TGTGCCAGCAGTGTACAGGGTAACTATGGCTACACCTTC
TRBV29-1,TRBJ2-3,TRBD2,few,CSVGESGGNTDTQYF,TGCAGCGTTGGTGAAAGCGGGGGGAACACAGATACGCAGTATTTT
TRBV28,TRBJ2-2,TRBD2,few,CATSLGLAFTGELFF,TGTGCCACCAGTCTGGGACTAGCCTTCACCGGGGAGCTGTTTTTT
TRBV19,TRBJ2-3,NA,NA,CASSIGGITDTQYF,TGTGCCAGTAGTATAGGGGGCATCACAGATACGCAGTATTTT
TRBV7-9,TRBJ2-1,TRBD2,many,CASSLRGANYNEQFF,TGTGCCAGCAGCTTGCGGGGGGCGAATTACAATGAGCAGTTCTTC
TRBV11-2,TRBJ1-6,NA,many,CASSSPVYGRSSYNSPLHF,TGTGCCAGCAGCTCCCCGGTATATGGGCGAAGCTCCTATAATTCACCCCTCCACTTT
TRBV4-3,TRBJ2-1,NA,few,CASSQDPRVPTYNEQFF,TGCGCCAGCAGCCAAGATCCAAGGGTTCCCACCTACAATGAGCAGTTCTTC
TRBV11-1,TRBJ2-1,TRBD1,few,CASSQRGTGAYNEQFF,TGTGCCAGCAGCCAGCGCGGGACAGGGGCTTACAATGAGCAGTTCTTC
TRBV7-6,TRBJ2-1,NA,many,CASSPDHGRGQFF,TGTGCCAGCAGCCCGGATCACGGCAGGGGCCAGTTCTTC
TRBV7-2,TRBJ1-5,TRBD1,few,CASSFQGARGQPQHF,TGTGCCAGCAGCTTTCAGGGGGCGCGGGGTCAGCCCCAGCATTTT
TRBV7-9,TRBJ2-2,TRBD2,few,CASSLGTSGADFTGELFF,TGTGCCAGCAGCTTAGGTACTAGCGGGGCGGATTTCACCGGGGAGCTGTTTTTT
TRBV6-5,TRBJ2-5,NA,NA,CASSYEKGVHETQYF,TGTGCCAGCAGTTACGAAAAAGGGGTACACGAGACCCAGTACTTC
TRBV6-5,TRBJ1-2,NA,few,CASSYFEGGGYGYTF,TGTGCCAGCAGTTACTTCGAGGGAGGGGGCTATGGCTACACCTTC
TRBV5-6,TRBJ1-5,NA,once,CASSFFRSSNQPQHF,TGTGCCAGCAGCTTCTTTCGGAGTAGCAATCAGCCCCAGCATTTT
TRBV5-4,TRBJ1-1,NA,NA,CASSTSPIYGEGTEAFF,TGTGCCAGCAGCACTTCGCCGATCTATGGGGAGGGCACTGAAGCTTTCTTT
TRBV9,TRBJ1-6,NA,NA,CASSVGGPRNSPLHF,TGTGCCAGCAGCGTAGGGGGACCGCGAAATTCACCCCTCCACTTT
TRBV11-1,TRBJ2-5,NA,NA,CASSLGYSRGGETQYF,TGTGCCAGCAGCTTAGGGTACTCGAGGGGCGGAGAGACCCAGTACTTC
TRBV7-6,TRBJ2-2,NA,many,CASSFQGKAGELFF,TGTGCCAGCAGCTTCCAGGGGAAGGCCGGGGAGCTGTTTTTT
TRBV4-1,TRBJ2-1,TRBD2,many,CASSQDSLAGAYEGNEQFF,TGCGCCAGCAGCCAAGACTCACTAGCGGGGGCCTATGAGGGCAATGAGCAGTTCTTC
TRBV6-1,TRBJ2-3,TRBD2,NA,CASTIAGGGRDTQYF,TGTGCCAGCACCATAGCGGGGGGCGGGAGAGATACGCAGTATTTT
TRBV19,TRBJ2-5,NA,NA,CASSIYLQETQYF,TGTGCCAGTAGTATTTACCTACAAGAGACCCAGTACTTC
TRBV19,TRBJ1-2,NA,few,CASSTSWTRDYGYTF,TGTGCCAGTAGCACCAGCTGGACCAGGGATTATGGCTACACCTTC
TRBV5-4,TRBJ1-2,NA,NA,CASNPLGGGLNYGYTF,TGTGCCAGCAACCCTCTAGGAGGGGGGCTTAACTATGGCTACACCTTC
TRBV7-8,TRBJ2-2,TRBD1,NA,CASSVQGAGELFF,TGTGCCAGCAGCGTGCAGGGGGCTGGGGAGCTGTTTTTT
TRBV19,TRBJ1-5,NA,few,CAIGPTSNQPQHF,TGTGCCATCGGCCCCACTAGCAATCAGCCCCAGCATTTT
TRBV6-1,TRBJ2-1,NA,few,CASSEEIGPTNNEQFF,TGTGCCAGCAGTGAAGAGATCGGACCCACTAACAATGAGCAGTTCTTC
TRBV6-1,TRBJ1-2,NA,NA,CASTLSGDLGYGYTF,TGTGCCAGCACCCTCTCGGGCGACTTGGGGTATGGCTACACCTTC
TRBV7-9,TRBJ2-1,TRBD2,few,CASSFGRGGSYNEQFF,TGTGCCAGCAGCTTCGGCCGCGGGGGCTCCTACAATGAGCAGTTCTTC
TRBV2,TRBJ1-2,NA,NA,CASSEAQTEAYGYTF,TGTGCCAGCAGTGAAGCGCAGACAGAAGCGTATGGCTACACCTTC
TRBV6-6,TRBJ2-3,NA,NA,CASSYSLGGRTYTDTQYF,TGTGCCAGCAGTTACTCGTTAGGTGGACGGACCTACACAGATACGCAGTATTTT
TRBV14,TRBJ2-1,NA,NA,CASSQVPSNEQFF,TGTGCCAGCAGCCAAGTGCCCTCAAATGAGCAGTTCTTC
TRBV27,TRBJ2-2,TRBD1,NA,CASSSGQGLTGELFF,TGTGCCAGCAGTTCCGGACAGGGGTTAACCGGGGAGCTGTTTTTT
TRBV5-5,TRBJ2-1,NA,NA,CASSWGWGDEQFF,TGTGCCAGCAGCTGGGGGTGGGGCGATGAGCAGTTCTTC
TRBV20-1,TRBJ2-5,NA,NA,CSARQGWGETQYF,TGCAGTGCGAGGCAAGGGTGGGGAGAGACCCAGTACTTC
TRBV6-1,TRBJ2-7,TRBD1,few,CASSESLTGGSYEQYF,TGTGCCAGCAGTGAAAGTTTAACAGGGGGCAGCTACGAGCAGTACTTC
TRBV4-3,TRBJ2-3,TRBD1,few,CASSQDRDRQYF,TGCGCCAGCAGCCAAGATCGGGACAGGCAGTATTTT